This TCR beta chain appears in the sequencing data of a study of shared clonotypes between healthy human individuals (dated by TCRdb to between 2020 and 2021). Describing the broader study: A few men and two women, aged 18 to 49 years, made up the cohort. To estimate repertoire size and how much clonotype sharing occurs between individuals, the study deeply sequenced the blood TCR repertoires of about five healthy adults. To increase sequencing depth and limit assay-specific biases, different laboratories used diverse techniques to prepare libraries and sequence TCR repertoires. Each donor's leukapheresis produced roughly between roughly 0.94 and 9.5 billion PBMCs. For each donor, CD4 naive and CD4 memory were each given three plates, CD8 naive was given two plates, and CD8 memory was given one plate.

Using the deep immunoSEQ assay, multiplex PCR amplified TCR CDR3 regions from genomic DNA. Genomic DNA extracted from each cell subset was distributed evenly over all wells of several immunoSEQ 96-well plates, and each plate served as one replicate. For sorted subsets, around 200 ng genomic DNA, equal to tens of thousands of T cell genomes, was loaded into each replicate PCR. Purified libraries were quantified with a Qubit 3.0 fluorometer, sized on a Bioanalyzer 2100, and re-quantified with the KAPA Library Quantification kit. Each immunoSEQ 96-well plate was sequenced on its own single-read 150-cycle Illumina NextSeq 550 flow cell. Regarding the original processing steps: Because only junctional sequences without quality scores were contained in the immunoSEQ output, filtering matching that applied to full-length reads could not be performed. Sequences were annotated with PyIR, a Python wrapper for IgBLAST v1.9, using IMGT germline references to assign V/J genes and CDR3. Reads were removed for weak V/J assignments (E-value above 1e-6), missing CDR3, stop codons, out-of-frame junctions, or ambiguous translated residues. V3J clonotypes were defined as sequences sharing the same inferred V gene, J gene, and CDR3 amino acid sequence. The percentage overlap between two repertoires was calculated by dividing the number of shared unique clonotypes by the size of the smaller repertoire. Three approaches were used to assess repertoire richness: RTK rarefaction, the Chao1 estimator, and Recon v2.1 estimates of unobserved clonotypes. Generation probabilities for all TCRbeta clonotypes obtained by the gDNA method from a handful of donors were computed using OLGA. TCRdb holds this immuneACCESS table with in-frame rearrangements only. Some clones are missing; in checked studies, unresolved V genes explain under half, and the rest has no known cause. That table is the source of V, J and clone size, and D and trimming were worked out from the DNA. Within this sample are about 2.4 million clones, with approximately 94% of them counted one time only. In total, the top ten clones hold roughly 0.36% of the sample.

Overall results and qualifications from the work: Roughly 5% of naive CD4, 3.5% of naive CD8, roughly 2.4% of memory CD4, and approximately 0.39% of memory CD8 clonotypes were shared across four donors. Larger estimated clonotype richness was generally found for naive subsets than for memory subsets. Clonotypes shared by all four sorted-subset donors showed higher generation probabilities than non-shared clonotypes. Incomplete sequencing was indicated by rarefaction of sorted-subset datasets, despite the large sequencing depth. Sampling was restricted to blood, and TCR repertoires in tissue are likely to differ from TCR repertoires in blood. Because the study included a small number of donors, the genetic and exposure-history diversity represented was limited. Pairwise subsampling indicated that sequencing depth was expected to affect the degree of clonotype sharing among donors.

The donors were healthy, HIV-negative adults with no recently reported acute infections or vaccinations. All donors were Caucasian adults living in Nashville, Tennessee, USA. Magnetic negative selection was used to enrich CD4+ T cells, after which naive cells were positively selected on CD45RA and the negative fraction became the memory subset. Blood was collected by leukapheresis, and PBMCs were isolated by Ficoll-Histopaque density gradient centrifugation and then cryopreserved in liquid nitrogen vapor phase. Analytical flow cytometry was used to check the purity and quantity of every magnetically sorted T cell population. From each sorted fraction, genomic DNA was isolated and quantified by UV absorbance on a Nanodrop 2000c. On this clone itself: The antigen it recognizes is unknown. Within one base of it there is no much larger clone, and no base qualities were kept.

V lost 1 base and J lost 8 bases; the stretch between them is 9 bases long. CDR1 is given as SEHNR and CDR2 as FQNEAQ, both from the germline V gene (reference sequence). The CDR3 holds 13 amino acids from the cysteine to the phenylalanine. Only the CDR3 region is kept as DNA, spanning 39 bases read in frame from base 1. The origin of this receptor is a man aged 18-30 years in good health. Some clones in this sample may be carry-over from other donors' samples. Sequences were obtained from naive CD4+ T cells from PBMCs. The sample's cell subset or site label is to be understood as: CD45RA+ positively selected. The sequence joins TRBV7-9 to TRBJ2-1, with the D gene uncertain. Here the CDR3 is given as CASSLEFTDEQFF. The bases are TGTGCCAGCAGCTTAGAATTTACGGATGAGCAGTTCTTC.